Listed here are 11 T cell receptor beta chains from one sample, sequenced in a study of shared clonotypes between healthy human individuals. It was CD45RO-negative cells, positively selected for CCR7, that made up naive CD8 cells, with terminally differentiated effector memory CD45RA+ cells excluded. The protocol was immunoSEQ multiplex PCR, while the TCRdb copy is restricted to in-frame clones and leaves out a portion. The table records just over 2,000,000 clones, about 95% of them present only once. The source material was naive CD8+ T cells sorted from blood. These receptors were collected from a man younger than 30 in good health.

The chain is built from TRBV6-6 and TRBJ2-3; 8 bases map to TRBD2. The CDR3 covers 14 residues. Per germline, CDR1 MNHNY and CDR2 SVGAGI (reference sequence). Trimming removed 3 bases from V and 3 bases from J; junction bases left unmatched: 2. In nucleotides, the CDR3 is TGTGCCAGCAGTTATAGCGGGGAGACAGATACGCAGTATTTT. It specifies CASSYSGETDTQYF.

Comment on this clone: This sample also contains other DNA sequences that code for the same CDR3. This rearrangement joins TRBV7-9 to TRBJ2-5; either TRBD1 or TRBD2 may fit D (5 bases each). Trimming removed 1 base from V and 1 base from J, with 7 bases in between. Germline V CDR1 and CDR2: SEHNR, FQNEAQ (reference sequence). CDR3 length: 14 amino acids. The CDR3 reads CASSLVGGQETQYF. Written as DNA, the CDR3 is TGTGCCAGCAGCTTAGTTGGGGGCCAAGAGACCCAGTACTTC.

Points on this clone: Other DNA sequences in this specimen translate into the identical CDR3. The CDR3 sequence is CAWSVTGEQFF. The DNA for the CDR3 is TGTGCCTGGAGTGTGACGGGTGAGCAGTTCTTC. The chain combines TRBV30 with TRBJ2-1; D is uncertain. Germline CDR1 reads GTSNPN; CDR2 reads SVGIG (reference sequence). V lost 0 bases and J lost 9, with 6 bases in between. The CDR3 length is 11 residues.

This chain connects TRBV6-5 to TRBJ2-7, with D perhaps matching TRBD1 (5 bases). V was trimmed by 4 bases and J by 4 bases, leaving 14 bases between them. The CDR3 consists of 14 residues. The germline CDR1 and CDR2 sequences are MNHEY and SVGAGI. CDR3 sequence: CASSFPPTEYEQYF. The CDR3 nucleotides are TGTGCCAGCAGTTTTCCTCCGACAGAATACGAGCAGTACTTC.

The chain combines TRBV2 with TRBJ2-3; 9 positions agree with TRBD2. Germline-derived CDR1 and CDR2 are SNHLY and FYNNEI. CDR3 size: 16 residues. V was pared by 3 bases and J by 2 bases, with 6 bases of the junction left unmatched. The CDR3 spells CASSDPRGGLTDTQYF. CDR3 coding DNA: TGTGCCAGCAGTGACCCGCGGGGGGGCCTCACAGATACGCAGTATTTT. The full variable domain, its missing parts supplied by reference TRBV2 and TRBJ2-3, is EPEVTQTPSHQVTQMGQEVILRCVPISNHLYFYWYRQILGQKVEFLVSFYNNEISEKSEIFDDQFSVERPDGSNFTLKIRSTKLEDSAMYFCASSDPRGGLTDTQYFGPGTRLTVL.

J is TRBJ2-7 and V is TRBV27; TRBD2 agrees at 8 bases. CDR1 and CDR2 (germline): MNHEY, SMNVEV (reference sequence). V gave up 1 base and J gave up 2 bases; unmatched junction bases: 7. The CDR3 has 16 residues. The CDR3 protein is CASSLFIAGKPYEQYF. CDR3 in DNA: TGTGCCAGCAGTTTATTTATAGCGGGGAAACCCTACGAGCAGTACTTC.

This chain uses TRBV5-4 with TRBJ2-7; D tentatively reads TRBD1 or TRBD2 (5 bases each). Germline lookup yields CDR1 SGHNT and CDR2 YYREEE (reference sequence). Trimming took 4 bases from V and 2 from J, leaving 13 bases between them. The CDR3 loop spans 14 amino acids. The CDR3 sequence: CASSGDEWPYEQYF. The CDR3 nucleotides are TGTGCCAGCAGCGGGGACGAGTGGCCCTACGAGCAGTACTTC.

The chain recombines TRBV4-1 with TRBJ2-3; D not resolved. Germline CDR1 is MGHRA and CDR2 is YSYEKL. Deletions cut 4 bases from V and 6 bases from J, with 11 bases between. This CDR3 has 13 residues. This chain's CDR3 is CASSPVLGDTQYF. In nucleotides, the CDR3 is TGCGCCAGCAGCCCCGTCTTAGGGGATACGCAGTATTTT.

The rearrangement links TRBV7-9 to TRBJ1-4; D unclear. Trimming pared 2 bases from V and 0 bases from J, leaving 4 bases between. CDR3 length: 14 residues. Germline loops: CDR1 SEHNR, CDR2 FQNEAQ (reference sequence). The CDR3 loop is CASSLIATNEKLFF. The CDR3 region has the DNA TGTGCCAGCAGCTTAATCGCAACTAATGAAAAACTGTTTTTT.

The chain recombines TRBV10-2 with TRBJ2-1, with D maybe TRBD2 (6 bases). The germline gives CDR1 WSHSY, CDR2 SAAADI. This CDR3 region has 13 residues. V was shortened by 3 bases and J by 3 bases, with 6 bases between the two germline ends. CDR3 sequence: CASSDSGYNEQFF. CDR3 bases: TGCGCCAGCAGTGATAGCGGCTACAATGAGCAGTTCTTC.

This chain connects TRBV6-5 to TRBJ2-7; TRBD2 matches at 10 bases. With V trimmed by 4 bases and J by 3 bases, 3 bases remained unmatched. The CDR3 consists of 14 residues. The germline V gene encodes CDR1 MNHEY and CDR2 SVGAGI. CDR3 nucleotides: TGTGCCAGCAGTTCTAGCGGGAGTCTCTACGAGCAGTACTTC. The encoded protein is CASSSSGSLYEQYF.